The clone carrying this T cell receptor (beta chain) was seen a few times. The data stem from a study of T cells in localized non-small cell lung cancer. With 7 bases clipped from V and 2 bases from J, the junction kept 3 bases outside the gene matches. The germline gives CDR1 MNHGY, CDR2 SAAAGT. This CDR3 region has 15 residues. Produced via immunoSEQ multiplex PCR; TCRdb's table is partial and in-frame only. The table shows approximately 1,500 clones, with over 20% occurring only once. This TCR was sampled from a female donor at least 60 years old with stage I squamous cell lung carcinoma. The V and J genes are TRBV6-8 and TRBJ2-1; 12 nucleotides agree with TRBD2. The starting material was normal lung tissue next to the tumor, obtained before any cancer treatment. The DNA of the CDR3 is TGTGCCAGCAAACTAGCGGGGGGCCCCTACAATGAGCAGTTCTTC. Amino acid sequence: CASKLAGGPYNEQFF.